A selection of T cell receptor beta chains follows, all from one sample in a study of blood T cell repertoires in COVID-19. Only in-frame clones appear in the TCRdb table, and some are missing; sequencing was by immunoSEQ multiplex PCR. The data hold about 230,000 clones, with approximately 87% observed a single time. Input material: peripheral blood. These receptor sequences come from a woman aged 70-85 years with active or convalescent COVID-19. CDR3s include the opening cysteine and the closing phenylalanine or tryptophan. D genes are given only for firm matches. Size is omitted from some rows. Given values are once, few, many or a class for expanded clones.

v_call: TRBV9; j_call: TRBJ1-5; clone_size: .; d_call: .; cdr3_aa: CASSGGDLQPQHF; cdr3_nt: TGTGCCAGCAGCGGCGGAGACCTTCAGCCCCAGCATTTT
v_call: TRBV6-2/TRBV6-3; j_call: TRBJ2-3; clone_size: .; d_call: TRBD2; cdr3_aa: CASSYSSRGSGGLYSTDTQYF; cdr3_nt: TGTGCCAGCAGTTACTCGAGTAGGGGTAGCGGGGGATTATACAGCACAGATACGCAGTATTTT
v_call: TRBV19; j_call: TRBJ1-5; clone_size: .; d_call: .; cdr3_aa: CASSIRGGSWQNQPQHF; cdr3_nt: TGTGCCAGTAGTATCCGAGGGGGAAGTTGGCAAAACCAGCCCCAGCATTTT
v_call: TRBV5-1; j_call: TRBJ1-2; clone_size: .; d_call: .; cdr3_aa: CASSLAPGNYGYTF; cdr3_nt: TGCGCCAGCAGCTTGGCCCCAGGCAACTATGGCTACACCTTC
v_call: TRBV27; j_call: TRBJ1-6; clone_size: .; d_call: .; cdr3_aa: CASSLTGWESYSPLHF; cdr3_nt: TGTGCCAGCAGTCTTACAGGGTGGGAGAGCTATTCACCCCTCCACTTT
v_call: TRBV30; j_call: TRBJ2-2; clone_size: .; d_call: TRBD1; cdr3_aa: CAWSEDRGYTGELFF; cdr3_nt: TGTGCCTGGAGTGAGGACAGGGGATACACCGGGGAGCTGTTTTTT
v_call: TRBV9; j_call: TRBJ2-4; clone_size: once; d_call: TRBD1; cdr3_aa: CASSPLGQLAKNIQYF; cdr3_nt: TGTGCCAGCAGCCCCCTGGGACAGCTAGCCAAAAACATTCAGTACTTC
v_call: TRBV18; j_call: TRBJ2-7; clone_size: .; d_call: .; cdr3_aa: CASAARDIYEQYF; cdr3_nt: TGTGCCAGCGCCGCACGGGACATCTACGAGCAGTACTTC
v_call: TRBV28; j_call: TRBJ2-3; clone_size: .; d_call: TRBD1; cdr3_aa: CASSLPDRGGTDTQYF; cdr3_nt: TGTGCCAGCAGTTTACCCGACAGGGGGGGTACAGATACGCAGTATTTT
v_call: TRBV5-1; j_call: TRBJ2-7; clone_size: .; d_call: TRBD1; cdr3_aa: CASSFSGQVYEQYF; cdr3_nt: TGCGCCAGCAGCTTCTCGGGACAGGTCTACGAGCAGTACTTC
v_call: TRBV6-5; j_call: TRBJ1-4; clone_size: .; d_call: .; cdr3_aa: CASVRVINEKLFF; cdr3_nt: TGTGCCAGCGTCAGGGTAATTAATGAAAAACTGTTTTTT
v_call: TRBV3-1/TRBV3-2; j_call: TRBJ1-2; clone_size: .; d_call: .; cdr3_aa: CASSQGQAYGYTF; cdr3_nt: TGTGCCAGCAGCCAAGGACAGGCCTATGGCTACACCTTC
v_call: TRBV24-1; j_call: TRBJ2-1; clone_size: .; d_call: .; cdr3_aa: CATMGGILYNEQFF; cdr3_nt: TGTGCCACCATGGGGGGAATTTTGTACAATGAGCAGTTCTTC
v_call: TRBV28; j_call: TRBJ2-5; clone_size: once; d_call: TRBD2; cdr3_aa: CASKALAGGPPETQYF; cdr3_nt: TGTGCCAGCAAGGCGCTGGCGGGAGGGCCGCCGGAGACCCAGTACTTC
v_call: TRBV28; j_call: TRBJ1-2; clone_size: .; d_call: .; cdr3_aa: CASSLRGSYGYTF; cdr3_nt: TGTGCCAGCAGTTTAAGGGGCTCCTATGGCTACACCTTC
v_call: TRBV6-5; j_call: TRBJ1-1; clone_size: .; d_call: .; cdr3_aa: CASSRMGGMNTEAFF; cdr3_nt: TGTGCCAGCAGTCGCATGGGGGGGATGAACACTGAAGCTTTCTTT
v_call: TRBV2; j_call: TRBJ1-2; clone_size: .; d_call: .; cdr3_aa: CASVGGLNYGYTF; cdr3_nt: TGTGCCAGCGTGGGGGGGCTCAACTATGGCTACACCTTC
v_call: TRBV5-1; j_call: TRBJ2-7; clone_size: .; d_call: TRBD1; cdr3_aa: CASSLNPGYRGSEQYF; cdr3_nt: TGCGCCAGCAGCTTGAATCCAGGCTACAGGGGGTCCGAGCAGTACTTC
v_call: TRBV27; j_call: TRBJ2-7; clone_size: .; d_call: TRBD1; cdr3_aa: CASSLREPGQGTEQYF; cdr3_nt: TGTGCCAGCAGTTTGCGGGAGCCGGGACAGGGTACCGAGCAGTACTTC
v_call: TRBV9; j_call: TRBJ1-2; clone_size: few; d_call: .; cdr3_aa: CASSVGGWGQQYTF; cdr3_nt: TGTGCCAGCAGCGTAGGGGGTTGGGGACAACAGTACACCTTC
v_call: TRBV7-9; j_call: TRBJ2-7; clone_size: .; d_call: TRBD1; cdr3_aa: CASTPRRQGPYEQYF; cdr3_nt: TGTGCCAGCACCCCACGGCGACAGGGCCCCTACGAGCAGTACTTC
v_call: TRBV6-6; j_call: TRBJ1-1; clone_size: few; d_call: TRBD1; cdr3_aa: CASSRSTGDTEAFF; cdr3_nt: TGTGCCAGCAGTCGATCTACAGGGGACACTGAAGCTTTCTTT
v_call: TRBV27; j_call: TRBJ2-3; clone_size: .; d_call: TRBD2; cdr3_aa: CASSLGGAPDTQYF; cdr3_nt: TGTGCCAGCAGTCTCGGGGGGGCCCCCGATACGCAGTATTTT
v_call: TRBV5-4; j_call: TRBJ2-1; clone_size: .; d_call: .; cdr3_aa: CASSSAGSSNEQFF; cdr3_nt: TGTGCCAGCAGCTCCGCCGGGTCCAGCAATGAGCAGTTCTTC
v_call: TRBV7-2; j_call: TRBJ1-2; clone_size: .; d_call: .; cdr3_aa: CASSMGLYGYTF; cdr3_nt: TGTGCCAGCAGCATGGGACTTTATGGCTACACCTTC
v_call: TRBV6-5; j_call: TRBJ1-3; clone_size: .; d_call: .; cdr3_aa: CASREMGGSGNTIYF; cdr3_nt: TGTGCCAGCAGAGAGATGGGAGGCTCTGGAAACACCATATATTTT
v_call: TRBV5-1; j_call: TRBJ2-1; clone_size: .; d_call: TRBD2; cdr3_aa: CASSFQGLAIDEQFF; cdr3_nt: TGCGCCAGCAGCTTTCAGGGACTAGCGATAGATGAGCAGTTCTTC
v_call: TRBV3-1/TRBV3-2; j_call: TRBJ1-2; clone_size: .; d_call: .; cdr3_aa: CASSPSRGWSYGYTF; cdr3_nt: TGTGCCAGCAGCCCAAGCAGGGGATGGAGCTATGGCTACACCTTC
v_call: TRBV5-1; j_call: TRBJ2-5; clone_size: .; d_call: TRBD2; cdr3_aa: CASSQGLADYQETQYF; cdr3_nt: TGCGCCAGCAGCCAAGGACTAGCGGACTACCAAGAGACCCAGTACTTC
v_call: TRBV24-1; j_call: TRBJ2-1; clone_size: few; d_call: .; cdr3_aa: CATSERRDEQFF; cdr3_nt: TGTGCCACCAGTGAACGGAGGGATGAGCAGTTCTTC
v_call: TRBV10-3; j_call: TRBJ1-1; clone_size: .; d_call: .; cdr3_aa: CAISERSPGNTEAFF; cdr3_nt: TGTGCCATCAGTGAGCGGTCCCCTGGGAACACTGAAGCTTTCTTT
v_call: TRBV7-2; j_call: TRBJ1-1; clone_size: once; d_call: .; cdr3_aa: CASSLGTREAFF; cdr3_nt: TGTGCCAGCAGCTTAGGTACTCGTGAAGCTTTCTTT
v_call: TRBV2; j_call: TRBJ1-3; clone_size: .; d_call: .; cdr3_aa: CASRGPSGNTIYF; cdr3_nt: TGTGCCAGCCGGGGTCCCTCTGGAAACACCATATATTTT
v_call: TRBV20-1; j_call: TRBJ2-3; clone_size: .; d_call: .; cdr3_aa: CSARTVDTQYF; cdr3_nt: TGCAGTGCCCGGACTGTTGATACGCAGTATTTT
v_call: TRBV23-1; j_call: TRBJ1-4; clone_size: few; d_call: .; cdr3_aa: CASSPPRSKGGKLFF; cdr3_nt: TGCGCCAGCAGCCCCCCACGGAGCAAAGGGGGAAAACTGTTTTTT
v_call: TRBV18; j_call: TRBJ2-4; clone_size: .; d_call: .; cdr3_aa: CASSPPGGDIQYF; cdr3_nt: TGTGCCAGCTCACCACCTGGAGGAGACATTCAGTACTTC
v_call: TRBV6-5; j_call: TRBJ1-2; clone_size: .; d_call: .; cdr3_aa: CASSYSWTAYGYTF; cdr3_nt: TGTGCCAGCAGTTACTCGTGGACAGCCTATGGCTACACCTTC
v_call: TRBV7-9; j_call: TRBJ1-4; clone_size: few; d_call: TRBD1; cdr3_aa: CASSLTTGVQEKLFF; cdr3_nt: TGTGCCAGCAGCCTAACGACAGGGGTGCAGGAAAAACTGTTTTTT
v_call: TRBV7-2; j_call: TRBJ1-5; clone_size: .; d_call: .; cdr3_aa: CASSLFVSQPQHF; cdr3_nt: TGTGCCAGCAGCTTATTCGTCAGTCAGCCCCAGCATTTT
v_call: TRBV7-8; j_call: TRBJ1-3; clone_size: few; d_call: TRBD1; cdr3_aa: CASSSRGTGYLAGNTIYF; cdr3_nt: TGTGCCAGCAGTTCACGAGGGACAGGGTATTTGGCTGGAAACACCATATATTTT
v_call: TRBV30; j_call: TRBJ1-5; clone_size: few; d_call: .; cdr3_aa: CAWDQGFNQPQHF; cdr3_nt: TGTGCCTGGGACCAGGGTTTCAATCAGCCCCAGCATTTT
v_call: TRBV5-6; j_call: TRBJ1-6; clone_size: .; d_call: .; cdr3_aa: CASSVRQRVALHF; cdr3_nt: TGTGCCAGCAGCGTACGACAGAGAGTAGCCCTCCACTTT
v_call: TRBV4-3; j_call: TRBJ2-1; clone_size: .; d_call: .; cdr3_aa: CASSQERGLFGSNEQFF; cdr3_nt: TGCGCCAGCAGCCAAGAACGGGGACTGTTTGGGTCCAATGAGCAGTTCTTC
v_call: TRBV21-1; j_call: TRBJ2-5; clone_size: few; d_call: .; cdr3_aa: CASRAQTSGGPRTQYF; cdr3_nt: TGTGCCAGCAGGGCACAGACTAGCGGGGGGCCTAGGACCCAGTACTTC
v_call: TRBV9; j_call: TRBJ2-1; clone_size: .; d_call: TRBD2; cdr3_aa: CASSVTSGRAYNEQFF; cdr3_nt: TGTGCCAGCAGCGTTACTAGCGGGAGGGCCTACAATGAGCAGTTCTTC
v_call: TRBV28; j_call: TRBJ1-3; clone_size: .; d_call: TRBD1; cdr3_aa: CASSPHTTGRNTIYF; cdr3_nt: TGTGCCAGCAGCCCCCACACGACAGGGAGAAACACCATATATTTT
v_call: TRBV30; j_call: TRBJ2-2; clone_size: .; d_call: .; cdr3_aa: CAWMESRELFF; cdr3_nt: TGTGCCTGGATGGAGTCCCGGGAGCTGTTTTTT
v_call: TRBV28; j_call: TRBJ2-1; clone_size: .; d_call: TRBD2; cdr3_aa: CAIDKAGNEQFF; cdr3_nt: TGTGCCATCGACAAAGCGGGGAATGAGCAGTTCTTC
v_call: TRBV3-1/TRBV3-2; j_call: TRBJ1-2; clone_size: .; d_call: .; cdr3_aa: CASSQEGGGELGYTF; cdr3_nt: TGTGCCAGCAGCCAAGAAGGCGGAGGGGAACTTGGCTACACCTTC